This TCR beta chain is from a study of shared clonotypes between healthy human individuals. Study summary: A couple of female and three male donors aged 18 to 49 were enrolled.

Remarks on this clone: Other DNA sequences in this sample translate to the same CDR3.

This table comes from immunoSEQ multiplex PCR, and its TCRdb copy is limited to in-frame clones, with some not included. The repertoire includes 550,000 to 800,000 clones, 80% to 95% of them detected once, and 30% to 40% sits in the top ten. Germline CDR1 is MNHNS and CDR2 is SASEGT. The CDR3 is made up of 12 amino acids. Trimming removed 3 bases at V and 1 base at J, with 4 bases between. This receptor was taken from a young man in good health. Some clones in this sample may be carry-over from other donors' samples. The rearrangement links TRBV6-1 to TRBJ2-7, with D unclear. Sequenced input: memory CD8+ T cells from PBMCs. Subset reported: CD45RO+ cells pooled with CCR7-negative TemRA cells. The CDR3 reads CASSDGSYEQYF. CDR3 DNA sequence: TGTGCCAGCAGTGACGGGTCCTACGAGCAGTACTTC.